These 28 T cell receptor beta chains share one sample of origin, sequenced in a study of EBV T-cell therapy then PD-1 blockade in nasopharyngeal carcinoma. Profiling relied on immunoSEQ multiplex PCR, and the TCRdb table lists in-frame clones only, not all of them. The sample has roughly 22,000 clones, approximately 80% seen once. These receptors have no identified antigens. Treatment reported: AdE1-LMPpoly-expanded autologous EBV-specific T-cell therapy followed by anti-PD-1 nivolumab. The sequencing here drew on CD8+ T cells from blood, taken at day -245 from a patient whose treatment included autologous EBV-specific T cells and nivolumab. These receptors were taken from a man in his forties with nasopharyngeal carcinoma.

The V call is TRBV30, the J call TRBJ1-2; unclear D gene. The CDR3 has 13 residues. Germline CDR1 reads GTSNPN; CDR2 reads SVGIG (reference sequence). V was trimmed by 4 bases and J by 1 base, leaving 10 bases between them. CDR3: CAWTAYFNYGYTF. CDR3 nucleotide sequence: TGTGCCTGGACGGCCTATTTTAACTATGGCTACACCTTC.

The chain recombines TRBV12-3 or TRBV12-4 with TRBJ2-1, with no clear D. There are 12 residues in the CDR3. V was shortened by 4 bases and J by 6 bases, with 7 bases between the two germline ends. The chain's CDR3 is CASSSRLNEQFF. The CDR3 DNA sequence: TGTGCCAGCAGTTCCAGACTCAATGAGCAGTTCTTC.

The chain uses TRBV12-2 and TRBJ2-1; the table's D call, TRBD1, has no DNA check behind it. TRBV12-2 is a pseudogene. CDR3 length equals 17 residues. The CDR3 DNA is TGTGCAAGTCGCTTAGCGCGCTCCGGACAGGGGTTGTGTGAGCAGTTCTTC. As protein: CASRLARSGQGLCEQFF.

The chain joins TRBV6-5 to TRBJ2-2; D remains unclear. Germline CDR1 is MNHEY and CDR2 is SVGAGI. Trimming pared 1 base from V and 2 bases from J, leaving 11 bases between. The length of the CDR3 is 16 residues. The CDR3 protein is CASSYLIGLNTGELFF. Here the CDR3 DNA reads TGTGCCAGCAGTTACTTGATAGGGCTAAACACCGGGGAGCTGTTTTTT.

This clone has just a few counts. The chain has TRBV29-1 and TRBJ1-2, with no clear D. The CDR3 totals 15 residues. Per germline, CDR1 SQVTM and CDR2 ANQGSEA. V shed 0 bases and J shed 2 bases, with 13 bases lying between them. In DNA form, the CDR3 reads TGCAGCGTTGAAGATCGGTCGGCCGTGAACTATGGCTACACCTTC. Its protein product is CSVEDRSAVNYGYTF.

A remark on this clone: At one boundary the junction diverges from the germline segment, which might be a read error. The chain combines TRBV2 with TRBJ1-1, with D unresolved. CDR3 size: 12 residues. Per germline, CDR1 SNHLY and CDR2 FYNNEI. The CDR3 region has the DNA TGTGCCCGCAGGTACATGAACACTGAAGCTTTCTTT. Its protein is CARRYMNTEAFF.

This chain links TRBV5-4 with TRBJ2-7; tentatively, D is TRBD2 (5 bases). Germline V gene data show CDR1 as SGHNT and CDR2 as YYREEE (reference sequence). This CDR3 comprises 13 residues. Trimming stripped 5 bases from V and 1 base from J, with 10 bases between. CDR3 residues: CASSPGSSYEQYF. In nucleotides, the CDR3 is TGTGCCAGCAGTCCGGGATCTTCCTACGAGCAGTACTTC.

The chain combines TRBV27 with TRBJ2-7, with D uncertain. The CDR3 runs to 14 residues. Germline CDR1 is MNHEY and CDR2 is SMNVEV (reference sequence). Trimming left V 4 bases short and J 0 bases short, with 10 bases between. CDR3 DNA: TGTGCCAGCAGTTCCGAGGCCTACTCCTACGAGCAGTACTTC. Amino acids: CASSSEAYSYEQYF.

This sequence joins TRBV6-6 and TRBJ2-7, with 9 bases lining up with TRBD2. CDR1 and CDR2 (germline): MNHNY, SVGAGI (reference sequence). The CDR3 has 15 residues. Trimming at V came to 5 bases and at J to 2 bases, leaving 7 bases not matched to a gene. In DNA, the CDR3 is TGTGCCAGCAGTCTCCTAGCGGGACCGGCCTACGAGCAGTACTTC. This gives the protein CASSLLAGPAYEQYF.

The chain employs TRBV5-6 and TRBJ2-2; perhaps TRBD1 as D (6 bases). This CDR3 spans 15 amino acids. CDR1 and CDR2 from the germline V gene are SGHDT and YYEEEE. V was pared by 3 bases and J by 5 bases, with 14 bases between. The CDR3 sequence is CASSWGPIGTGELFF. In DNA, the CDR3 is TGTGCCAGCAGCTGGGGGCCCATCGGGACCGGGGAGCTGTTTTTT. Full variable domain (rest looked up from reference TRBV5-6 and TRBJ2-2): DAGVTQSPTHLIKTRGQQVTLRCSPKSGHDTVSWYQQALGQGPQFIFQYYEEEERQRGNFPDRFSGHQFPNYSSELNVNALLLGDSALYLCASSWGPIGTGELFFGEGSRLTVL.

This clone appeared a few times. The J gene is TRBJ2-6, the V gene TRBV4-3; D gene ambiguous. The CDR3 consists of 16 residues. Germline V gene sequence: CDR1 LGHNA, CDR2 YSLEER. Deletions cut 0 bases from V and 0 bases from J, with 6 bases between. The CDR3 DNA sequence: TGCGCCAGCAGCCAAGATATCAGCTCTGGGGCCAACGTCCTGACTTTC. As protein: CASSQDISSGANVLTF.

The chain links TRBV12-3 or TRBV12-4 to TRBJ1-2, with D uncertain. The CDR3 length is 12 residues. The germline V and J ends were trimmed by 7 bases and 1 base, with 7 bases remaining between them. The CDR3 region has the DNA TGTGCCAGCACCTATGGTAACTATGGCTACACCTTC. Protein: CASTYGNYGYTF.

J is TRBJ1-6 and V is TRBV4-3; a possible D gene is TRBD1 (5 bases). Trimming shortened V by 1 base and J by 10 bases, and 11 bases separated the two germline ends. This CDR3 contains 14 residues. Per germline, CDR1 LGHNA and CDR2 YSLEER. The DNA for the CDR3 is TGCGCCAGCAGCCAAGGCAGGGAAGGGTCACCCCTCCACTTT. Protein product: CASSQGREGSPLHF.

V usage is TRBV7-9 and J usage is TRBJ1-5, with 8 bases aligning to TRBD1. The CDR3 is 16 residues long. V trimming: 0 bases; J trimming: 5 bases; junction bases outside the gene matches: 6. Germline V lookup: CDR1 SEHNR, CDR2 FQNEAQ (reference sequence). The CDR3 sequence: CASSLAGQGEDQPQHF. Here the CDR3 DNA reads TGTGCCAGCAGCTTAGCTGGACAGGGAGAGGATCAGCCCCAGCATTTT. The full variable domain, completed using reference TRBV7-9 and TRBJ1-5, is DTGVSQNPRHKITKRGQNVTFRCDPISEHNRLYWYRQTLGQGPEFLTYFQNEAQLEKSRLLSDRFSAERPKGSFSTLEIQRTEQGDSAMYLCASSLAGQGEDQPQHFGDGTRLSIL.

This clone was seen only a few times. The chain joins TRBV2 to TRBJ1-5; no definite D call. Germline CDR1 is SNHLY and CDR2 is FYNNEI. The V end lost 6 bases, the J end lost 5 bases, and 17 bases lay between the germline ends. This CDR3 comprises 15 residues. CDR3 sequence: CASRHSREVHQPQHF. Here the CDR3 DNA reads TGTGCCAGCAGACACTCCCGGGAGGTCCATCAGCCCCAGCATTTT.

In nucleotides, the CDR3 is TGCGCCAGCAGCCCTGGGAAGGGCACCTACGAGCAGTACTTC. It specifies CASSPGKGTYEQYF. The V gene is TRBV4-3, the J gene TRBJ2-7; D gene unclear. Germline CDR1 LGHNA, CDR2 YSLEER. This CDR3 comprises 14 residues. V lost 4 bases to trimming and J lost 2 bases, with 12 bases between them.

This clone was seen a handful of times. The chain recombines TRBV19 with TRBJ2-6; 9 nucleotides line up with TRBD1. The CDR3 consists of 17 residues. The ends lost 5 bases at V and 4 bases at J; junction bases unmatched: 9. Per germline, CDR1 LNHDA and CDR2 SQIVND (reference sequence). The DNA of the CDR3 is TGTGCCAGTAGTCTCCGGGACAGGGCGGCCGGGGCCAACGTCCTGACTTTC. Its translation is CASSLRDRAAGANVLTF.

The gene calls are TRBV2 and TRBJ2-7; 8 bases are shared with TRBD2. Looked up from germline, CDR1 is SNHLY and CDR2 is FYNNEI. V shed 5 bases, J shed 5 bases, and the junction held 5 bases outside the gene matches. This CDR3 comprises 13 residues. CDR3 amino acids: CASSLGLANEQYF. In DNA, the CDR3 is TGTGCCAGCAGTCTCGGACTAGCCAACGAGCAGTACTTC.

CDR3 amino acids: CASSSRGLETYEQYF. The CDR3 DNA is TGTGCCAGCAGCTCCCGCGGACTCGAGACCTACGAGCAGTACTTC. This rearrangement joins TRBV5-5 to TRBJ2-7; D is perhaps TRBD2 (5 bases). The CDR3 runs 15 residues. Looked up from germline, CDR1 is SGHKS and CDR2 is YYEKEE (reference sequence). Trimming took 3 bases from V and 2 from J, leaving 15 bases between them.

By share, this clone counts as medium-sized. The chain is built from TRBV28 and TRBJ1-2; possible D gene TRBD1, 5 bases. The germline V gene encodes CDR1 MDHEN and CDR2 SYDVKM. Between the trimmed V and J ends, which lost 6 bases and 0 bases, there was a span of 11 bases. The CDR3 has 14 amino acids. This CDR3 reads CASSPTGTNYGYTF. The CDR3 coding sequence is TGTGCCAGCAGCCCTACAGGTACTAACTATGGCTACACCTTC.

J is TRBJ2-2 and V is TRBV5-4, with D unclear. CDR3 length: 11 amino acids. Per germline, CDR1 SGHNT and CDR2 YYREEE (reference sequence). V shed 4 bases and J shed 14 bases, with 12 bases lying between them. The CDR3 is CASSDGAGLFF. The CDR3 DNA is TGTGCCAGCAGCGACGGAGCCGGACTGTTTTTT.

The chain employs TRBV7-7 and TRBJ2-3; the D gene is possibly TRBD2 (5 bases). The CDR3 is 15 amino acids. V was cut by 4 bases and J by 7 bases, with 18 bases left in between. Germline V CDR1 and CDR2: SSHAT, FNYEAQ (reference sequence). CDR3: CASSYGRWRSNTQYF. The CDR3 DNA sequence: TGTGCCAGCAGCTACGGACGGTGGAGGTCGAATACGCAGTATTTT.

The V call is TRBV9, the J call TRBJ2-7; D possibly corresponds to TRBD1 (5 bases). V shed 3 bases and J shed 6 bases, with 25 bases lying between them. CDR3 length: 17 amino acids. CDR1 and CDR2 (germline): SGDLS, YYNGEE. The chain's CDR3 is CASSAKGPLASKSEQYF. The CDR3 coding sequence is TGTGCCAGCAGCGCAAAGGGGCCCCTGGCAAGCAAGTCCGAGCAGTACTTC.

This chain links TRBV28 with TRBJ1-2; the D is unclear. Trimming took 2 bases from V and 6 from J, leaving 7 bases between them. Germline CDR1 reads MDHEN; CDR2 reads SYDVKM. This CDR3 has 12 amino acids. CDR3 in amino acids: CASSLIPNGYTF. CDR3 bases: TGTGCCAGCAGTTTAATCCCTAATGGCTACACCTTC.

V gene TRBV27 combines with J gene TRBJ2-3, with 11 nucleotides matching TRBD1. V shed 6 bases, J shed 6 bases, and the junction held 8 bases outside the gene matches. CDR1 is MNHEY, CDR2 SMNVEV, per germline (reference sequence). The CDR3 contains 15 residues. The CDR3, as DNA: TGTGCCAGCAGCCAAAGGGACAGGGGGAGGGATACGCAGTATTTT. This codes for CASSQRDRGRDTQYF.

This clone was picked up one time. The gene calls are TRBV6-2 or TRBV6-3 and TRBJ1-1; D remains unclear. The CDR3 contains 11 residues. Germline V lookup: CDR1 MNHEY, CDR2 SVGEGT. V dropped 2 bases and J dropped 5 bases, with 3 bases sitting between them. CDR3 sequence reads: CASSYGTEAFF. CDR3 nucleotide sequence: TGTGCCAGCAGTTACGGGACTGAAGCTTTCTTT.

J is TRBJ2-2 and V is TRBV4-1, with 9 positions matching TRBD1. The germline gives CDR1 MGHRA, CDR2 YSYEKL. CDR3 length equals 15 residues. V lost 5 bases to trimming and J lost 7 bases; unmatched junction nucleotides: 8. The CDR3 sequence: CASSLWTGDLGELFF. In DNA form, the CDR3 reads TGCGCCAGCAGCTTGTGGACAGGGGACCTCGGGGAGCTGTTTTTT.

The gene calls are TRBV6-1 and TRBJ2-1; D tentatively reads TRBD1 or TRBD2 (5 bases each). V was cut by 6 bases and J by 16 bases, with 16 bases left in between. This CDR3 is built from 11 residues. Germline CDR1 reads MNHNS; CDR2 reads SASEGT. CDR3 coding DNA: TGTGCCAGCAGCAACGGGGCCAAGGGTTTCTTC. Translation: CASSNGAKGFF.